The sequence of this T cell receptor beta chain was determined in a study of blood T cell repertoires in COVID-19. Study summary: Samples representing acute and convalescent COVID-19 were sourced from the United States, Italy and Spain. T cells, B-cell-depleted T cells, or PBMCs provided the cDNA or gDNA that served as material.

Original analysis: Estimated nucleated cell counts came from reference gene primer amplification. Profiled with immunoSEQ multiplex PCR; TCRdb holds only in-frame clones, not every one. That table supplies the V and J calls and clone size; D and trimming were determined from the DNA. The sample shows 250,000 or so clones, about 88% of them seen only once. This clone appeared a single time. Trimming removed 8 bases at V and 0 bases at J, with 5 bases between. This CDR3 has 12 residues. Germline V gene lookup returns CDR1 KGHSH and CDR2 LQKENI. The TCR comes from a woman in her sixties with acute or convalescent COVID-19. The sequenced sample consisted of peripheral blood. This chain joins TRBV18 and TRBJ1-5, with D uncertain. CDR3 residues: CASRDSNQPQHF. In nucleotides, the CDR3 is TGTGCCAGCCGAGATAGCAATCAGCCCCAGCATTTT.